This T cell receptor beta chain appears in the sequencing data of a study of blood T cell repertoires in COVID-19 (dated by TCRdb to 2018 to 2021). Regarding the complete study: Samples from collaborators originated in the United States, Italy and Spain and spanned both the acute and convalescent phases of COVID-19. A de-identified subject ID, COVID-19 status, age in years and sex were almost always included in the sample metadata. The prospective study material was composed of cDNA or gDNA derived from T cells, B-cell-depleted T cells, or PBMCs. Subjects who had been exposed to COVID-19, were actively infected with it, or had recovered from it provided the deeply sampled blood TCRbeta repertoires that made up the dataset. Where HLA class I and class II types were available, the types were taken from metadata supplied by the sample provider, not from assay-based typing. The repertoires were released in a freely available public database meant as a resource for research on the immune response to SARS-CoV-2. The samples were drawn from the first 160 participants of the ongoing ImmuneRACE study and from over 950 subjects provided by 6 global collaborators.

The study at large found these results: The amount of clinical and demographic metadata varied by source and participant and was provided uncurated.

Whole blood was collected in K2EDTA tubes by collaborating institutions according to the institutions' own protocols. Collaborator samples were shipped for TCRbeta analysis as frozen whole blood, isolated PBMCs, or DNA extracted from either sample type. Notes on this clone: This clone's antigen is unknown. Within one base of it there is no much larger clone, and no base qualities were kept.

Trimming at the junction amounts to 7 bases on V and 3 bases on J, and the germline ends lie 19 bases apart. From the cysteine through the phenylalanine, the CDR3 covers 15 amino acids. Of the read, only the CDR3 DNA is kept; its 45 bases are in frame from base 1. CDR1 is given as LGHDT and CDR2 as YNNKEL, both from the germline V gene (reference sequence). TCRbeta CDR3 regions were amplified from genomic DNA by means of the immunoSEQ Assay, a bias-controlled multiplex PCR. For the original study's pipeline: Nucleated cell counts per sample were estimated from amplification of reference gene primers within the assay. To quantify the absolute abundance of each unique TCRbeta CDR3 rearrangement, sequence reads were collapsed and filtered. For each sample, productive Simpson clonality was calculated as the square root of Simpson's diversity index across productive rearrangements. Imported from immuneACCESS, the table was reduced by TCRdb to in-frame sequences with V and J called. These copies leave out some clones; in studies compared against another copy, an unresolved V gene accounts for under half, and the cause of the remainder is not known. Clonal size and the V and J genes are those of that table, whereas D and trimming came from the DNA. Counted in this sample were approximately 67,000 clones; about 90% of them appeared once. The top ten clones comprise more than 4.5% of the sample.

The clonotype was recovered from a man aged 50-60 years with active COVID-19. Sequenced sample: peripheral blood. This sequence uses TRBV3-1 (or the pseudogene TRBV3-2) and TRBJ2-7; TRBD2 is perhaps the D gene, given 5 matching bases. The nucleotides read TGTGCCAGCAAGTTTAGAGGGCTACCATTCTACGAGCAGTACTTC. It translates as CASKFRGLPFYEQYF.